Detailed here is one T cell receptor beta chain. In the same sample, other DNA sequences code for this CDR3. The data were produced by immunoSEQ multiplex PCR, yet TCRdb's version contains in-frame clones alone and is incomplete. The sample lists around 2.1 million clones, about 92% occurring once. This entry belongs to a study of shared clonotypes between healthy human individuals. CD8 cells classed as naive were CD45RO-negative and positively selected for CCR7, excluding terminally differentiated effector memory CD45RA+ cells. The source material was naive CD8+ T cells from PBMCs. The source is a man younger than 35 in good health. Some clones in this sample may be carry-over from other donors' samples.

The CDR3 is CASSPGRYGYTF. CDR3 DNA: TGTGCCAGCAGTCCCGGACGCTATGGCTACACCTTC. The chain uses TRBV27 and TRBJ1-2; D remains ambiguous. This CDR3 has 12 residues. Looked up from germline, CDR1 is MNHEY and CDR2 is SMNVEV (reference sequence). Trimming pared 5 bases from V and 4 bases from J, leaving 8 bases between.